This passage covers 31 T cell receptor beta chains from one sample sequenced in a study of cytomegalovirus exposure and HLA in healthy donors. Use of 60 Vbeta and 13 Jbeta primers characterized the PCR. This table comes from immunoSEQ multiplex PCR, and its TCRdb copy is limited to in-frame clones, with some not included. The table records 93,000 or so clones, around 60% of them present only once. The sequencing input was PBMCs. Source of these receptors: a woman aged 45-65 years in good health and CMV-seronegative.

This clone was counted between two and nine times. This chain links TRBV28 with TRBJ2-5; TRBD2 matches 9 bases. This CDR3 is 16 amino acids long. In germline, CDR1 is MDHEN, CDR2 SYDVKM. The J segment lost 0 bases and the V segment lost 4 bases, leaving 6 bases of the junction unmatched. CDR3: CASSSGLAKYQETQYF. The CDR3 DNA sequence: TGTGCCAGCAGTTCGGGACTAGCTAAGTACCAAGAGACCCAGTACTTC.

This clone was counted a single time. This CDR3 reads CASSQDGGEYEQYF. DNA of the CDR3: TGCGCCAGCAGCCAAGATGGGGGGGAATACGAGCAGTACTTC. The V and J genes are TRBV4-1 and TRBJ2-5; 7 nucleotides agree with TRBD2. TRBJ2-7 matches the DNA end more closely, so the J call is doubtful. This CDR3 contains 14 residues. Germline CDR1 is MGHRA and CDR2 is YSYEKL.

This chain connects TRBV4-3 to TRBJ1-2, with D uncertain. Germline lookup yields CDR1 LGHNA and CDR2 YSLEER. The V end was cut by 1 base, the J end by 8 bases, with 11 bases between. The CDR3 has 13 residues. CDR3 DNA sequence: TGCGCCAGCAGCCAAGTTGAGGGTTACGGCTACACCTTC. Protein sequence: CASSQVEGYGYTF.

The CDR3 DNA reads TGCAGCGTTTCTGGGACAGGCTATGGCTACACCTTC. Translating it yields CSVSGTGYGYTF. The rearrangement uses TRBV29-1 and TRBJ1-2, with 8 bases identical to TRBD1. The CDR3 totals 12 residues. Germline trimming cut 5 bases from V and 4 bases from J; bases unmatched to any gene: 3. Germline-derived CDR1 and CDR2 are SQVTM and ANQGSEA.

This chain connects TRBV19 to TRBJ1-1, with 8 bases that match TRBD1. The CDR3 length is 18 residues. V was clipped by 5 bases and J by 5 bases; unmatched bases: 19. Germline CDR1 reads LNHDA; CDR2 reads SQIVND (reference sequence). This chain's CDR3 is CASSPSGPGGPLRTEAFF. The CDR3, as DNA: TGTGCCAGTAGTCCGTCCGGGCCAGGGGGCCCCTTGAGGACTGAAGCTTTCTTT.

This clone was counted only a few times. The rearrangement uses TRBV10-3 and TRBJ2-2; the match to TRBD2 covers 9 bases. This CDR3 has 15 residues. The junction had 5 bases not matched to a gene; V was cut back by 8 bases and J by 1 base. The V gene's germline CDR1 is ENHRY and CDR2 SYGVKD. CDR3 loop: CAIQGGRGNTGELFF. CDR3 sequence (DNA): TGTGCCATCCAAGGCGGGAGGGGGAACACCGGGGAGCTGTTTTTT.

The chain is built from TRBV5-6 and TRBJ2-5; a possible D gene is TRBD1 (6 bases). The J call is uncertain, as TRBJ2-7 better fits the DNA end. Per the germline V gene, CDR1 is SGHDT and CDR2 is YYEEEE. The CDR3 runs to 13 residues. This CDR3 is CASSWGQNYEQYF. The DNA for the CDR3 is TGTGCCAGCAGCTGGGGACAAAACTACGAGCAGTACTTC.

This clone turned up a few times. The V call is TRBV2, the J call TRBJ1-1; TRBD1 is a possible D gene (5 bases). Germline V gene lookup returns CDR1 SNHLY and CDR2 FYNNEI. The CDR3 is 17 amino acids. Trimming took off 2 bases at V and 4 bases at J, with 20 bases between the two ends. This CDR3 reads CASSELAGLILGTEAFF. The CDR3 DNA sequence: TGTGCCAGCAGTGAATTAGCAGGGCTGATTTTGGGCACTGAAGCTTTCTTT.

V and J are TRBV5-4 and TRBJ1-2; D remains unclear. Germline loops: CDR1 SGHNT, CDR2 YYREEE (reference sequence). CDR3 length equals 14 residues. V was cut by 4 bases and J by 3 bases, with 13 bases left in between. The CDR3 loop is CASSPDLMDYGYTF. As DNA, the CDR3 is TGTGCCAGCAGCCCGGACTTGATGGACTATGGCTACACCTTC.

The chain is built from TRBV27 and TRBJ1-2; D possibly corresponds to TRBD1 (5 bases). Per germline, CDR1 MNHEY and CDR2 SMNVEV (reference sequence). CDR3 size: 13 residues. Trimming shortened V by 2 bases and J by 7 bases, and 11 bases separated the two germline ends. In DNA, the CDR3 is TGTGCCAGCAGTTTACCTGGGGCAGGTGGCTACACCTTC. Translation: CASSLPGAGGYTF.

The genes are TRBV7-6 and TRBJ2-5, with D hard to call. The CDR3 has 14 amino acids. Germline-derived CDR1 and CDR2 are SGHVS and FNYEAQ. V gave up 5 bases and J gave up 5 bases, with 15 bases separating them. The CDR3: CASSPSSGRETQYF. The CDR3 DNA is TGTGCCAGCAGCCCTAGTTCTGGTCGGGAGACCCAGTACTTC.

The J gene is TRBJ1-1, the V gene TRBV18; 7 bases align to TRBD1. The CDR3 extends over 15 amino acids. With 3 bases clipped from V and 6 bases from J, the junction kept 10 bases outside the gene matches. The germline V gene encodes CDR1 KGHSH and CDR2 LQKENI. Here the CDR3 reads CASSPTGTEGPEAFF. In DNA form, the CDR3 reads TGTGCCAGCTCACCTACCGGGACAGAGGGACCTGAAGCTTTCTTT. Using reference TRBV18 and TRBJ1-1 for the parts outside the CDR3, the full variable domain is NAGVMQNPRHLVRRRGQEARLRCSPMKGHSHVYWYRQLPEEGLKFMVYLQKENIIDESGMPKERFSAEFPKEGPSILRIQQVVRGDSAAYFCASSPTGTEGPEAFFGQGTRLTVV.

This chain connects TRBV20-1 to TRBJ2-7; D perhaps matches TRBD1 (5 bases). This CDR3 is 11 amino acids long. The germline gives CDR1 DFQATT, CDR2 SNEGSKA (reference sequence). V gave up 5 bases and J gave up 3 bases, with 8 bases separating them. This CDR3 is CSASTGYEQYF. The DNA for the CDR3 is TGCAGTGCTTCCACAGGCTACGAGCAGTACTTC.

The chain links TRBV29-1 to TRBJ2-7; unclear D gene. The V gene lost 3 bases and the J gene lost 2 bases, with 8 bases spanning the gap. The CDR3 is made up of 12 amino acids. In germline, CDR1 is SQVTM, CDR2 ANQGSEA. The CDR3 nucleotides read TGCAGCGTTGACCAGGTTCCCTACGAGCAGTACTTC. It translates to CSVDQVPYEQYF.

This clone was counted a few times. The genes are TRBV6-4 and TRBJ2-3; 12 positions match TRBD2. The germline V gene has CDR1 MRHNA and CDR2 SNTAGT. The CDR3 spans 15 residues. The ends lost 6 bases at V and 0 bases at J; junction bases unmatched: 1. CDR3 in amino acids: CASSLAGGSTDTQYF. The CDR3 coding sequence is TGTGCCAGCAGCCTAGCGGGAGGGAGCACAGATACGCAGTATTTT.

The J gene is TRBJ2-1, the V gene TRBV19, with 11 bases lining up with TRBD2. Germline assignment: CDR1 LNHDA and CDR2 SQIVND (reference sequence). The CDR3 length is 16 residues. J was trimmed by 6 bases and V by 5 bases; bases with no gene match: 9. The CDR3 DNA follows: TGTGCCAGTAGTCATCCTAGCGGGGGGACCTCCAATGAGCAGTTCTTC. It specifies CASSHPSGGTSNEQFF.

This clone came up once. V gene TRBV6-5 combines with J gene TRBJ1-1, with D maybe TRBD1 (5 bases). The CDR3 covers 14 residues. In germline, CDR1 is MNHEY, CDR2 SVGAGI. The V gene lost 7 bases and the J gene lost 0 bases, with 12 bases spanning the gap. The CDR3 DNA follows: TGTGCCAGCACGAGACTGGACATGAACACTGAAGCTTTCTTT. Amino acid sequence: CASTRLDMNTEAFF.

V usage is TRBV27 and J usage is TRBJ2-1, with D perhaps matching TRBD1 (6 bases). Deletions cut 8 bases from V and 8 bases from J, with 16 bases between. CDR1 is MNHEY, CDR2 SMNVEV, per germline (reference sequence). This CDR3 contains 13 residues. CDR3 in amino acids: CASFGLGAYEQFF. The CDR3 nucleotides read TGTGCCAGCTTTGGGCTGGGGGCGTATGAGCAGTTCTTC.

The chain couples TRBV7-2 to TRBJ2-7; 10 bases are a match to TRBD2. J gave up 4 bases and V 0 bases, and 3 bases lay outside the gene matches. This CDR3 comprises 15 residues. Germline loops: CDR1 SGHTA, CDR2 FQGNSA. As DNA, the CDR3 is TGTGCCAGCAGCTTAGCCCCTAGCGGGGGATACGAGCAGTACTTC. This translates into CASSLAPSGGYEQYF.

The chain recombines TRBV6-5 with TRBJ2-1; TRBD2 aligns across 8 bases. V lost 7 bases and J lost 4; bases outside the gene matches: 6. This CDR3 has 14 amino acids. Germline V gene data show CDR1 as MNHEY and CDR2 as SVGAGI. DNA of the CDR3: TGTGCCAGCACGAGCGGGAGCTTTTACAATGAGCAGTTCTTC. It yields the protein CASTSGSFYNEQFF.

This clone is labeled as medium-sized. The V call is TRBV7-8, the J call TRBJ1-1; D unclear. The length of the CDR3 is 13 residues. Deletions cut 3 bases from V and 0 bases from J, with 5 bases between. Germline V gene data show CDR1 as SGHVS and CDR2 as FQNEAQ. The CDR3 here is CASSLALNTEAFF. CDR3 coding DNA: TGTGCCAGCAGCTTGGCCCTGAACACTGAAGCTTTCTTT.

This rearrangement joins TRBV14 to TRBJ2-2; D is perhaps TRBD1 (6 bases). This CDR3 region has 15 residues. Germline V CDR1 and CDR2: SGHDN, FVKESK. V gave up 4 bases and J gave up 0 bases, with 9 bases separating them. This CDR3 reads CASSRTASNTGELFF. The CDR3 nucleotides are TGTGCCAGCAGCCGGACAGCTTCGAACACCGGGGAGCTGTTTTTT.

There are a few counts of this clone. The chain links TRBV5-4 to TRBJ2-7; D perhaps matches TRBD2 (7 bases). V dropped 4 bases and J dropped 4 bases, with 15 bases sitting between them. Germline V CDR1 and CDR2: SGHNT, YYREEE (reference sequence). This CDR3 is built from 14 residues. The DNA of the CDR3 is TGTGCCAGCAGCGGGGGCAGGGGAGGGTACGAGCAGTACTTC. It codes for CASSGGRGGYEQYF.

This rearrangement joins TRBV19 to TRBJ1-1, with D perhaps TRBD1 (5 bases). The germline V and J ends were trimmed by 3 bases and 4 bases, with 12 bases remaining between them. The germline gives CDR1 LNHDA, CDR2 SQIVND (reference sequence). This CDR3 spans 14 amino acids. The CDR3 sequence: CASSMVQGFTEAFF. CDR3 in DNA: TGTGCCAGTAGTATGGTCCAGGGTTTCACTGAAGCTTTCTTT.

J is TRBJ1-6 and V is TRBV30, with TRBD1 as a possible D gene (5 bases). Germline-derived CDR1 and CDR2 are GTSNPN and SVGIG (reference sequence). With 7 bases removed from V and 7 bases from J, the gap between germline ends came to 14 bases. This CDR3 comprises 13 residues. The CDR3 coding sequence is TGTGCCTTGGCAGGGTTATTAAATTCACCCCTCCACTTT. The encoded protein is CALAGLLNSPLHF.

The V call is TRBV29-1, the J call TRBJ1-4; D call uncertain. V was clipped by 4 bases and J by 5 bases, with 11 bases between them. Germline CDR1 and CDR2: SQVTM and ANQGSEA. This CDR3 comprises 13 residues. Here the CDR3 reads CSVVVRLNEKLFF. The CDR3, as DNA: TGCAGCGTTGTGGTCAGACTAAATGAAAAACTGTTTTTT.

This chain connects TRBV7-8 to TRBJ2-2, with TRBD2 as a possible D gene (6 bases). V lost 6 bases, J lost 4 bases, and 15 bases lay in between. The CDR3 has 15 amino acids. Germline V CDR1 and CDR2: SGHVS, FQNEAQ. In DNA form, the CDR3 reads TGTGCCAGCAGTCGTGGGAGGTTTGGCACCGGGGAGCTGTTTTTT. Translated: CASSRGRFGTGELFF.

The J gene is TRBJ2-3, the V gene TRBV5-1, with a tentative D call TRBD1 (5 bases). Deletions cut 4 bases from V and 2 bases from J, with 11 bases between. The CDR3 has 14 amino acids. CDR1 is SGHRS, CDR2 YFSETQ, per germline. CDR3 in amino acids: CASSLMDTTDTQYF. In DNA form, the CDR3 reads TGCGCCAGCAGCCTCATGGACACCACAGATACGCAGTATTTT.

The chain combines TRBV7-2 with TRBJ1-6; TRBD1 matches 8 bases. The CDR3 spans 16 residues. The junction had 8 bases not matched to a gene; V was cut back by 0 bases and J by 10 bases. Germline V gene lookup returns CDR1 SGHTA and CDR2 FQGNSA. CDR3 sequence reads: CASSLARTGRDSPLHF. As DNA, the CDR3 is TGTGCCAGCAGCTTAGCGCGGACAGGGAGGGACTCACCCCTCCACTTT.

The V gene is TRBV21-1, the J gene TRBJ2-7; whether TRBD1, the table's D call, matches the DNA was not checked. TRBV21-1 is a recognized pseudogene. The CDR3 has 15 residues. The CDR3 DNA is TGTGCCAGCAGCAAAGTTGGGCGCCCCGGCAACGAGCAGTACTTC. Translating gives CASSKVGRPGNEQYF.

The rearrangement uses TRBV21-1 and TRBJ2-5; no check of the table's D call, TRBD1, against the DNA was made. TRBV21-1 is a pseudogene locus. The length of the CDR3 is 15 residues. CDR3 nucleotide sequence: TGTGCCAGCAGCACGCCGACAGGGGCACAAGAGACCCAGTACTTC. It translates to CASSTPTGAQETQYF.